This T cell receptor (beta chain) was profiled in a study of human T cells and chemical hapten exposure. Findings of the study overall: With alopecia, donors may have immune responses unlike healthy people's.

Trimming took 3 bases from V and 2 from J, leaving 11 bases between them. The germline V gene encodes CDR1 LNHNV and CDR2 YYDKDF (reference sequence). This CDR3 has 15 amino acids. From the RACE reads, TCRdb called clonotypes with MiXCR, one entry per CDR3 protein. The table includes about 120,000 distinct CDR3 sequences, approximately 15% detected once. This clonotype occurred a few times. What it recognizes is unknown. The time point here: patch test 1, 2 weeks after DPC sensitization. Treatment reported: therapeutic diphenylcyclopropenone sensitization with weekly scalp DPC. The chain couples TRBV15 to TRBJ2-1, with D possibly being TRBD1 (6 bases). Specimen: whole blood, collected in connection with sensitization to the hapten diphenylcyclopropenone (DPC). The sequence came from a man between 18 and 35 years old with alopecia areata. Some clones in this sample may be carry-over from other donors' samples. The CDR3 sequence is CATSSYRVPYNEQFF. In nucleotides, the CDR3 is TGTGCCACCAGCAGTTACAGGGTTCCCTACAATGAGCAGTTCTTC.